A selection of T cell receptor beta chains follows, all from one sample in a study of CD8+ T cells in alopecia areata. TCRdb's copy holds only in-frame clones and misses some; the assay was immunoSEQ multiplex PCR. The data show about 140,000 clones, about 86% seen once. This sample comprised CD8+ T cells sorted from blood, obtained at week 4, from a patient treated with tofacitinib. These receptors came from a human donor with alopecia areata. The CDR3 runs from the conserved cysteine through the conserved F or W. A D gene is named only where the DNA matches it firmly. The size of a clone is reported for some rows only, either as once, few or many, or as a class for expanded clones.

D gene	V gene	CDR3 length	J gene	clone size	CDR3 DNA	CDR3 protein
.	TRBV6-5	15	TRBJ1-3	.	TGTGCCAGCAGTCCCCGACCGATCTCTGGAAACACCATATATTTT	CASSPRPISGNTIYF
.	TRBV27	14	TRBJ2-1	.	TGTGCCAGCAGTTGGGATGGTAGTGTCGATGAGCAGTTCTTC	CASSWDGSVDEQFF
TRBD2	TRBV9	15	TRBJ2-3	.	TGTGCCAGCAGCGTACTAGCGGGGGGCACAGATACGCAGTATTTT	CASSVLAGGTDTQYF
.	TRBV27	13	TRBJ2-7	.	TGTGCCAGCAGTCCGGGGTTATCCTACGAGCAGTACTTC	CASSPGLSYEQYF
.	TRBV29-1	12	TRBJ2-7	.	TGCAGCGTTGAAGTTCCATCGGCGGAGCAGTACTTC	CSVEVPSAEQYF
.	TRBV29-1	14	TRBJ2-7	.	TGCAGCGTTCGGGAGCGAACGTCGCCCTACGAGCAGTACTTC	CSVRERTSPYEQYF
TRBD2	TRBV29-1	12	TRBJ2-5	.	TGCAGCGTTGAAGGGGGGGGAGAGACCCAGTACTTC	CSVEGGGETQYF
.	TRBV7-9	17	TRBJ2-2	.	TGTGCCAGCAGCCTTCCTCTCGCGGCCCCGGACACCGGGGAGCTGTTTTTT	CASSLPLAAPDTGELFF
.	TRBV27	15	TRBJ1-6	once	TGTGCCAGCAGTTTATCCCAGGGACCTCCTTCACCCCTCCACTTT	CASSLSQGPPSPLHF
.	TRBV19	13	TRBJ2-1	.	TGTGCCAGTAGTATAGACCGGGGGCTCCTCCAGTTCTTC	CASSIDRGLLQFF
.	TRBV29-1	11	TRBJ2-2	.	TGCAGCGTTGGAGGGAGCGGGGAGCTGTTTTTT	CSVGGSGELFF